One and the same sample provided the 9 T cell receptor beta chains below, sequenced in a study of blood T cell repertoires in COVID-19. The assay was immunoSEQ multiplex PCR, and TCRdb's table has in-frame clones only and misses some. The sample lists about 150,000 clones; 80% to 90% were seen once. Sequencing input: peripheral blood. Receptors were obtained from a woman in her fifties or sixties with active COVID-19.

This chain connects TRBV5-5 to TRBJ1-6; a weak D match, TRBD1 (5 bases). With 3 bases removed from V and 0 bases from J, the gap between germline ends came to 10 bases. The CDR3 consists of 16 residues. Germline V lookup: CDR1 SGHKS, CDR2 YYEKEE (reference sequence). In nucleotides, the CDR3 is TGTGCCAGCAGCTCACAGGCCAGCTCCTATAATTCACCCCTCCACTTT. It yields the protein CASSSQASSYNSPLHF.

This chain joins TRBV7-6 and TRBJ1-6; 7 bases fit TRBD1. The J segment lost 7 bases and the V segment lost 1 base, leaving 7 bases of the junction unmatched. The CDR3 sequence is 16 residues long. Germline CDR1 reads SGHVS; CDR2 reads FNYEAQ. In DNA, the CDR3 is TGTGCCAGCAGCTTAGGGTCGCAGGGACAGAATTCACCCCTCCACTTT. Residues: CASSLGSQGQNSPLHF.

This CDR3 is CASSEAHPSLPYNEQFF. The DNA of the CDR3 is TGTGCCAGCAGTGAAGCCCACCCTAGCCTTCCCTACAATGAGCAGTTCTTC. The chain uses TRBV6-1 and TRBJ2-1; possibly TRBD2 for D (5 bases). Trimming left V 0 bases short and J 2 bases short, with 14 bases between. The CDR3 loop spans 17 amino acids. CDR1 and CDR2 from the germline V gene are MNHNS and SASEGT.

The rearrangement joins TRBV9 to TRBJ1-3; 7 bases are shared with TRBD1. The germline V gene has CDR1 SGDLS and CDR2 YYNGEE. The CDR3 totals 14 residues. Trimming at V came to 3 bases and at J to 5 bases, leaving 5 bases not matched to a gene. The CDR3 reads CASSAQGVRNTIYF. The CDR3 bases are TGTGCCAGCAGCGCCCAGGGGGTTAGAAACACCATATATTTT. Based on the CDR3 plus reference TRBV9 and TRBJ1-3, the full variable domain is DSGVTQTPKHLITATGQRVTLRCSPRSGDLSVYWYQQSLDQGLQFLIQYYNGEERAKGNILERFSAQQFPDLHSELNLSSLELGDSALYFCASSAQGVRNTIYFGEGSWLTVV.

This clone was counted once. The chain is built from TRBV4-3 and TRBJ2-7, with TRBD2 as a possible D gene (7 bases). V lost 0 bases and J lost 4, with 16 bases in between. The CDR3 consists of 16 residues. In germline, CDR1 is LGHNA, CDR2 YSLEER. The CDR3 region is CASSQDPRGAMYEQYF. CDR3 sequence (DNA): TGCGCCAGCAGCCAAGATCCACGGGGGGCCATGTACGAGCAGTACTTC.

The chain combines TRBV7-9 with TRBJ1-1, with D uncertain. The CDR3 spans 13 residues. Germline-derived CDR1 and CDR2 are SEHNR and FQNEAQ (reference sequence). The V gene lost 5 bases and the J gene lost 0 bases, with 7 bases spanning the gap. Written as DNA, the CDR3 is TGTGCCAGCAGCATACAGATGAACACTGAAGCTTTCTTT. It yields the protein CASSIQMNTEAFF.

The chain couples TRBV6-5 to TRBJ1-1, with D hard to call. This CDR3 is 15 amino acids long. Germline values: CDR1 MNHEY, CDR2 SVGAGI. The V gene lost 0 bases and the J gene lost 0 bases, with 8 bases spanning the gap. The CDR3 DNA reads as TGTGCCAGCAGTTACTCGAAGAGCATGAACACTGAAGCTTTCTTT. As protein: CASSYSKSMNTEAFF.

This sequence joins TRBV28 and TRBJ1-6; 10 bases map to TRBD1. Per the germline V gene, CDR1 is MDHEN and CDR2 is SYDVKM. J gave up 7 bases and V 6 bases, and 6 bases lay outside the gene matches. The CDR3 sequence is 15 residues long. CDR3 sequence (DNA): TGTGCCAGCAGGGGACAGGGGACACTAAATTCACCCCTCCACTTT. Translating it yields CASRGQGTLNSPLHF.

J is TRBJ1-5 and V is TRBV4-3; no reliable D call. V was cut by 0 bases and J by 6 bases, with 9 bases left in between. CDR3 size: 14 residues. Germline CDR1 and CDR2: LGHNA and YSLEER. CDR3 coding DNA: TGCGCCAGCAGCCAAGAACCGGTTAGTCAGCCCCAGCATTTT. It specifies CASSQEPVSQPQHF.